These 27 T cell receptor beta chains were all obtained from the same sample, sequenced in a study of blood T cell repertoires in COVID-19. Measured with immunoSEQ multiplex PCR; TCRdb has only the in-frame clones, and not every one. The table lists 350,000 or so clones, about 92% of them singletons. The sample was PBMCs or T cells enriched from blood (not recorded which). The receptors derive from a woman in her twenties or thirties who had recovered from COVID-19.

The rearrangement joins TRBV19 to TRBJ2-1; 9 bases match TRBD1. The V gene end was trimmed by 10 bases and the J gene end by 7 bases; junction bases not matched to a gene: 2. The CDR3 is made up of 11 amino acids. Germline V gives CDR1 LNHDA, CDR2 SQIVND (reference sequence). CDR3 DNA sequence: TGTGCCACAGGACAGGGGAATGAGCAGTTCTTC. It translates to CATGQGNEQFF. The complete variable domain, with remaining parts taken from reference TRBV19 and TRBJ2-1, reads DGGITQSPKYLFRKEGQNVTLSCEQNLNHDAMYWYRQDPGQGLRLIYYSQIVNDFQKGDIAEGYSVSREKKESFPLTVTSAQKNPTAFYLCATGQGNEQFFGPGTRLTVL.

The chain combines TRBV5-1 with TRBJ2-7; no reliable D call. Trimming left V 1 base short and J 1 base short, with 6 bases between. The CDR3 has 13 residues. Germline-derived CDR1 and CDR2 are SGHRS and YFSETQ. The CDR3 nucleotides are TGCGCCAGCAGCTTGCGCGTTTCCTACGAGCAGTACTTC. Its translation: CASSLRVSYEQYF. The full variable domain, completed using reference TRBV5-1 and TRBJ2-7, is KAGVTQTPRYLIKTRGQQVTLSCSPISGHRSVSWYQQTPGQGLQFLFEYFSETQRNKGNFPGRFSGRQFSNSRSEMNVSTLELGDSALYLCASSLRVSYEQYFGPGTRLTVT.

V usage is TRBV12-3 or TRBV12-4 and J usage is TRBJ1-5, with no clear D. V lost 6 bases to trimming and J lost 11 bases, with 14 bases between them. The CDR3 is made up of 12 amino acids. CDR3 nucleotide sequence: TGTGCCAGCAGCTCTTCTACGGGGACCCAGCATTTT. This codes for CASSSSTGTQHF.

The chain couples TRBV30 to TRBJ2-5, with TRBD2 matching over 8 bases. Germline CDR1 is GTSNPN and CDR2 is SVGIG (reference sequence). This CDR3 comprises 15 residues. V was clipped by 4 bases and J by 4 bases; unmatched bases: 11. CDR3: CAWTELAEGGETQYF. Written as DNA, the CDR3 is TGTGCCTGGACGGAACTAGCGGAGGGAGGAGAGACCCAGTACTTC.

The chain has TRBV11-3 and TRBJ2-5; 7 bases are shared with TRBD1. This CDR3 contains 16 residues. After removal of 1 base from V and 0 bases from J, the junction contained 5 bases not matched to a gene. Germline V gene sequence: CDR1 SGHNT, CDR2 YENEEA. CDR3 region: CASSLVGTVYQETQYF. The CDR3 DNA reads as TGTGCCAGCAGCTTAGTTGGGACAGTGTACCAAGAGACCCAGTACTTC.

The chain recombines TRBV6-5 with TRBJ1-5; TRBD1 aligns across 9 bases. V was pared by 5 bases and J by 4 bases, with 6 bases of the junction left unmatched. The V gene's germline CDR1 is MNHEY and CDR2 SVGAGI. The CDR3 is made up of 15 amino acids. This CDR3 reads CASSPTGGLNQPQHF. CDR3 sequence (DNA): TGTGCCAGCAGTCCTACAGGGGGCTTGAATCAGCCCCAGCATTTT.

This chain joins TRBV5-1 and TRBJ2-7; TRBD2 agrees at 7 bases. The V gene's germline CDR1 is SGHRS and CDR2 YFSETQ. The junction had 5 bases not matched to a gene; V was cut back by 3 bases and J by 5 bases. CDR3 length equals 13 residues. The CDR3 DNA is TGCGCCAGCAGCTCCTTGCGGGAGAACGAGCAGTACTTC. It encodes CASSSLRENEQYF.

The rearrangement links TRBV2 to TRBJ2-1; 13 nucleotides line up with TRBD2. The CDR3 totals 16 residues. Looked up from germline, CDR1 is SNHLY and CDR2 is FYNNEI. The V segment lost 8 bases and the J segment 2 bases; nucleotides outside the gene matches: 6. CDR3 bases: TGTGCCAGCTCGGGACTAGCGGGGTCAACCTACAATGAGCAGTTCTTC. Translated, it gives CASSGLAGSTYNEQFF.

This clone has just one count. CDR3 in amino acids: CASSSQHSRRGEQFF. The CDR3 coding sequence is TGTGCCAGCAGCTCTCAGCATTCTAGGAGGGGTGAGCAGTTCTTC. The chain recombines TRBV7-2 with TRBJ2-1; a weak D match, TRBD2 (6 bases). This CDR3 contains 15 residues. V lost 4 bases, J lost 9 bases, and 19 bases lay in between. Germline loops: CDR1 SGHTA, CDR2 FQGNSA. The full variable domain, in which reference TRBV7-2 and TRBJ2-1 provide the parts outside the CDR3, is GAGVSQSPSNKVTEKGKDVELRCDPISGHTALYWYRQSLGQGLEFLIYFQGNSAPDKSGLPSDRFSAERTGGSVSTLTIQRTQQEDSAVYLCASSSQHSRRGEQFFGPGTRLTVL.

V is TRBV7-9 and J is TRBJ2-5; D may be TRBD1 (6 bases). CDR1 and CDR2 (germline): SEHNR, FQNEAQ (reference sequence). With 5 bases removed from V and 1 base from J, the gap between germline ends came to 11 bases. This CDR3 region has 14 residues. The CDR3 is CASSLQGLQETQYF. The CDR3 DNA reads as TGTGCCAGCAGCCTACAGGGTCTCCAAGAGACCCAGTACTTC. The full variable domain, completed using reference TRBV7-9 and TRBJ2-5, is DTGVSQNPRHKITKRGQNVTFRCDPISEHNRLYWYRQTLGQGPEFLTYFQNEAQLEKSRLLSDRFSAERPKGSFSTLEIQRTEQGDSAMYLCASSLQGLQETQYFGPGTRLLVL.

The V gene is TRBV2, the J gene TRBJ2-2; 7 positions match TRBD1. Unmatched junction bases numbered 3, after V lost 5 bases and J lost 3 bases. The CDR3 is made up of 14 amino acids. Per germline, CDR1 SNHLY and CDR2 FYNNEI. CDR3 residues: CASSTGVDTGELFF. CDR3 nucleotide sequence: TGTGCCAGCAGTACAGGGGTAGACACCGGGGAGCTGTTTTTT.

The chain links TRBV3-1 (or the pseudogene TRBV3-2) to TRBJ2-1; 7 bases are shared with TRBD2. The CDR3 length is 18 residues. V trimming: 3 bases; J trimming: 3 bases; junction bases outside the gene matches: 14. Germline CDR1 and CDR2: LGHDT and YNNKEL (reference sequence). CDR3 nucleotide sequence: TGTGCCAGCAGCCATCCCGGGTTACGGGGGGTCCTCTACAATGAGCAGTTCTTC. As protein: CASSHPGLRGVLYNEQFF.

This clone occurred once. The J gene is TRBJ1-3, the V gene TRBV6-5; TRBD1 is a possible D gene (5 bases). The length of the CDR3 is 12 residues. Germline V gene lookup returns CDR1 MNHEY and CDR2 SVGAGI. CDR3 coding DNA: TGTGCGGCACGGGGGTCTGGAAACACCATATATTTT. Its translation is CAARGSGNTIYF.

CDR3 coding DNA: TGTGCCATGGGGCAAAGGGACACCGGGGAGCTGTTTTTT. Its protein is CAMGQRDTGELFF. V is TRBV10-3 and J is TRBJ2-2, with D possibly matching TRBD1 (5 bases). CDR1 is ENHRY, CDR2 SYGVKD, per germline. V lost 9 bases and J 3 bases, leaving 11 bases between the germline ends. The CDR3 length is 13 residues.

The chain is built from TRBV4-1 and TRBJ2-7, with 8 bases aligning to TRBD1. The trim removed 0 bases at V and 0 bases at J, leaving 4 bases unmatched. Germline V gene lookup returns CDR1 MGHRA and CDR2 YSYEKL. The CDR3 is made up of 16 amino acids. The CDR3 sequence: CASSQDDTGGSYEQYF. The CDR3 DNA sequence: TGCGCCAGCAGCCAAGACGACACAGGGGGCTCCTACGAGCAGTACTTC.

V gene TRBV19 combines with J gene TRBJ1-6, with D possibly matching TRBD1 (6 bases). CDR1 is LNHDA, CDR2 SQIVND, per germline (reference sequence). The V gene lost 10 bases and the J gene lost 7 bases, with 11 bases spanning the gap. This CDR3 spans 12 amino acids. DNA for the CDR3: TGTGCCACCCGACAGGCGAATTCACCCCTCCACTTT. Translating it yields CATRQANSPLHF.

The DNA of the CDR3 is TGTGCTAGTGGTTTGTTCACATTAGCGGGGAATTACAATGAGCAGTTCTTC. This encodes CASGLFTLAGNYNEQFF. The chain links TRBV12-5 to TRBJ2-1, with 8 bases matching TRBD2. From germline, CDR1 is LGHNT and CDR2 FRNRAP. This CDR3 has 17 residues. Losses at the gene ends were 2 bases for V and 4 bases for J; bases not matched to a gene: 10.

A remark on this clone: The sample contains more than one DNA sequence encoding this CDR3. The chain combines TRBV7-2 with TRBJ2-1; 7 nucleotides agree with TRBD2. Trimming took 2 bases from V and 0 from J; bases not matched to a gene: 1. Germline loops: CDR1 SGHTA, CDR2 FQGNSA. The CDR3 length is 15 residues. The CDR3 protein is CASSLRGSSYNEQFF. Written as DNA, the CDR3 is TGTGCCAGCAGCTTACGCGGGAGCTCCTACAATGAGCAGTTCTTC. The full variable domain, with the rest looked up from reference TRBV7-2 and TRBJ2-1, is GAGVSQSPSNKVTEKGKDVELRCDPISGHTALYWYRQSLGQGLEFLIYFQGNSAPDKSGLPSDRFSAERTGGSVSTLTIQRTQQEDSAVYLCASSLRGSSYNEQFFGPGTRLTVL.

The rearrangement links TRBV28 to TRBJ1-2; D gene uncertain. The CDR3 has 13 residues. Trimming shortened V by 6 bases and J by 0 bases, and 8 bases separated the two germline ends. Germline CDR1 MDHEN, CDR2 SYDVKM. CDR3 region: CASSKRANYGYTF. CDR3 in DNA: TGTGCCAGCAGCAAGAGAGCTAACTATGGCTACACCTTC.

The V call is TRBV3-1 (or the pseudogene TRBV3-2), the J call TRBJ1-2; 9 bases are shared with TRBD1. From germline, CDR1 is LGHDT and CDR2 YNNKEL (reference sequence). V lost 2 bases and J lost 6; bases outside the gene matches: 10. The CDR3 contains 16 residues. The CDR3: CASSQQIPGTGNGYTF. The CDR3 bases are TGTGCCAGCAGCCAACAAATACCCGGGACAGGGAATGGCTACACCTTC.

The chain has TRBV28 and TRBJ1-4; D is unclear. The V gene's germline CDR1 is MDHEN and CDR2 SYDVKM. The CDR3 is made up of 14 amino acids. Trimming removed 5 bases from V and 4 bases from J, with 11 bases in between. CDR3 region: CASSPPAGNEKLFF. The CDR3 nucleotides are TGTGCCAGCAGTCCCCCCGCCGGTAATGAAAAACTGTTTTTT.

The CDR3 nucleotides are TGTGCCAGCAGCTTCGGGAAAATTGAGGAGACCCAGTACTTC. Its translation is CASSFGKIEETQYF. The V gene is TRBV7-9, the J gene TRBJ2-5, with D possibly matching TRBD2 (5 bases). The CDR3 runs 14 residues. From germline, CDR1 is SEHNR and CDR2 FQNEAQ (reference sequence). The V and J ends lost 3 bases and 5 bases respectively, with 13 bases between them.

This chain uses TRBV19 with TRBJ2-1; weak D call: TRBD2 (5 bases). From germline, CDR1 is LNHDA and CDR2 SQIVND (reference sequence). This CDR3 comprises 17 residues. The ends were cut back, 2 bases at V and 0 bases at J, with 14 bases in the middle. This chain's CDR3 is CASSIKAGLFSYNEQFF. The CDR3 region has the DNA TGTGCCAGTAGTATAAAGGCTGGACTCTTCTCCTACAATGAGCAGTTCTTC.

This rearrangement joins TRBV2 to TRBJ1-3; D gene ambiguous. The germline V and J ends were trimmed by 9 bases and 2 bases, with 8 bases remaining between them. The CDR3 totals 12 residues. Germline V gives CDR1 SNHLY, CDR2 FYNNEI. Here the CDR3 reads CARTTPGNTIYF. The CDR3 DNA is TGTGCCAGGACAACGCCTGGAAACACCATATATTTT.

This rearrangement joins TRBV2 to TRBJ1-2, with 8 nucleotides matching TRBD1. V lost 3 bases and J lost 4; bases outside the gene matches: 4. Germline CDR1 SNHLY, CDR2 FYNNEI. The length of the CDR3 is 14 residues. CDR3 loop: CASSEAGGAYGYTF. DNA of the CDR3: TGTGCCAGCAGTGAGGCAGGGGGCGCCTATGGCTACACCTTC.

The genes are TRBV9 and TRBJ1-4, with TRBD1 identical over 8 bases. The CDR3 totals 15 residues. Germline trimming cut 4 bases from V and 2 bases from J; bases unmatched to any gene: 4. Germline-derived CDR1 and CDR2 are SGDLS and YYNGEE. CDR3 in DNA: TGTGCCAGCAGCCCCCGGACAGGGACTAATGAAAAACTGTTTTTT. It encodes CASSPRTGTNEKLFF.

The chain recombines TRBV7-2 with TRBJ1-2; 8 nucleotides match TRBD1. The CDR3 is 13 amino acids. Germline assignment: CDR1 SGHTA and CDR2 FQGNSA. Trimming at V came to 7 bases and at J to 5 bases, leaving 6 bases not matched to a gene. For the CDR3, the DNA is TGTGCCAGCACCAAGACAGGGGCATATGGCTACACCTTC. This encodes CASTKTGAYGYTF.